This note documents a single TCR beta chain sequence. Its target is unknown. The data were produced by immunoSEQ multiplex PCR, yet TCRdb's version contains in-frame clones alone and is incomplete. The sample consists of over 30,000 clones, approximately 89% of them appearing once. The data are from a study of OX40 agonist ivuxolimab in advanced cancers. Whole-study context: Dose-escalation patients had hepatocellular carcinoma, melanoma, renal cell or head and neck cancer. Of mixed ages from about 20 to 80 and averaging roughly 66 years, the group was just under 85% male.

Study observations and caveats: Expanded clones tended on average to be more numerous among CD8+ T cells than CD4+. CD4+ and CD8+ blood T cells expanded clonally by week 6 at 0.1 to 3.0 mg/kg.

The starting material was CD4+ or CD8+ T cells sorted from blood, obtained in a trial of the OX40 agonist ivuxolimab. This receptor was identified in an adult with an advanced solid tumor such as melanoma, head and neck, liver or kidney cancer.

CDR3 nucleotides: TGTGCCAGCAGCCCGGACCGCAGGGGCTACACCTTC. It encodes CASSPDRRGYTF. The chain combines TRBV5-6 with TRBJ1-2, with D hard to call. Germline V CDR1 and CDR2: SGHDT, YYEEEE. This CDR3 region has 12 residues. Trimming stripped 4 bases from V and 8 bases from J, with 12 bases between. The full variable domain, completed using reference TRBV5-6 and TRBJ1-2, is DAGVTQSPTHLIKTRGQQVTLRCSPKSGHDTVSWYQQALGQGPQFIFQYYEEEERQRGNFPDRFSGHQFPNYSSELNVNALLLGDSALYLCASSPDRRGYTFGSGTRLTVV.